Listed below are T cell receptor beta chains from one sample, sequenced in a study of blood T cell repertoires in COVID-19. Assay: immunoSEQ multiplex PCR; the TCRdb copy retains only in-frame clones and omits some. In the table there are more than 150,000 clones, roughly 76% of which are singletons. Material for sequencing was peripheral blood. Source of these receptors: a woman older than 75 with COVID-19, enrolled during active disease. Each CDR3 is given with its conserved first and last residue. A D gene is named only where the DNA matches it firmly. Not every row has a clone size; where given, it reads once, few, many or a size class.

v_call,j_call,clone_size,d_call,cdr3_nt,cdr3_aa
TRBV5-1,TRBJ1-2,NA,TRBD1,TGCGCCAGCAGCTCCGGACAGGGTTTAAACTATGGCTACACCTTC,CASSSGQGLNYGYTF
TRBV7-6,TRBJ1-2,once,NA,TGTGCCAGCAGCTTACAACTGTACGGCTATGGCTACACCTTC,CASSLQLYGYGYTF
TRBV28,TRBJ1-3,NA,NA,TGTGCCAGCGCGGGGCCAAGCTCTGGAAACACCATATATTTT,CASAGPSSGNTIYF
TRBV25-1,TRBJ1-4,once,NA,TGTGCCAGCAGTGAAGGAATAGCCCGCTGGGAAAAACTGTTTTTT,CASSEGIARWEKLFF
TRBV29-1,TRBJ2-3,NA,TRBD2,TGCAGCGTTCGGACTAGGTACACAGATACGCAGTATTTT,CSVRTRYTDTQYF
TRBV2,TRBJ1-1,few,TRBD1,TGTGCCAGCAGTGGGACAGGGACTGAAGCTTTCTTT,CASSGTGTEAFF
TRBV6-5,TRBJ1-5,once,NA,TGTGCCAGTGGGGCTGCGTATCAGCCCCAGCATTTT,CASGAAYQPQHF
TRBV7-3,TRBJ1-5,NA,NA,TGTGCCAGCAGCTTAACGTCCCAGGGTGAACTTTATTATAGCAATCAGCCCCAGCATTTT,CASSLTSQGELYYSNQPQHF
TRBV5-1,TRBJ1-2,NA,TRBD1,TGCGCCAGCTCCTCGAATCCCGGGACAGGGGTTATTGGCTACACCTTC,CASSSNPGTGVIGYTF
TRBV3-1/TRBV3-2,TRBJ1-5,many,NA,TGTGCCAGCAGCGGGCCGGGAAATCAGCCCCAGCATTTT,CASSGPGNQPQHF
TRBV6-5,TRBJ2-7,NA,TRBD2,TGTGCCAGCGGGTTGGGGAGGGCGGCGGGGGTCGAGCAGTACTTC,CASGLGRAAGVEQYF
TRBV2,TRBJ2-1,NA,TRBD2,TGTGCCAGCAAAAGGACTAGCGGCTACAATGAGCAGTTCTTC,CASKRTSGYNEQFF
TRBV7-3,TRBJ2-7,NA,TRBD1,TGTGCCAGCAGCTTGGTAGGGGGCAGAGATTACGAGCAGTACTTC,CASSLVGGRDYEQYF
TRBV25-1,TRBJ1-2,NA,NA,TGTGCCAGCAGTGAAAGAGGGACTAACTATGGCTACACCTTC,CASSERGTNYGYTF
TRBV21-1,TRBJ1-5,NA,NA,TGTGCCAGCATCCGGCGGTTAGAGCAGCCCCAGCATTTT,CASIRRLEQPQHF
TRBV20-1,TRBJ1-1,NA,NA,TGCAGTGTGCGAGGGATCACTGAAGCTTTCTTT,CSVRGITEAFF
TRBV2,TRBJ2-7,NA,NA,TGTGCCAGCATGGAGCTGTCACGGGGACTTGGCGAGCAGTACTTC,CASMELSRGLGEQYF
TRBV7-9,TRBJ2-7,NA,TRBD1,TGTGCCAGCAGCTATCAGGGGGCGCGAACTCGGCAGTACTTC,CASSYQGARTRQYF